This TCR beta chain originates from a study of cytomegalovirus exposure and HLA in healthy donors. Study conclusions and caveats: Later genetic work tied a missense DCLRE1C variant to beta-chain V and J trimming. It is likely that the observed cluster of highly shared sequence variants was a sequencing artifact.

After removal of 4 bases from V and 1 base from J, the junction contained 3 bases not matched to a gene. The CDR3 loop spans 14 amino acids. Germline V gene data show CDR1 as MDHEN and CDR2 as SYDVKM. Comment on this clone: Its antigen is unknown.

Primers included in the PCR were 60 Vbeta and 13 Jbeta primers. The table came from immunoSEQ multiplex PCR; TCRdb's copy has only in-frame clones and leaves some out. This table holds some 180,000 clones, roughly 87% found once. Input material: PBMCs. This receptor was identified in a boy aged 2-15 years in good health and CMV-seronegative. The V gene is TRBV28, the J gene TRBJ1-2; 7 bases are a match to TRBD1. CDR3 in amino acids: CASSSGQRNYGYTF. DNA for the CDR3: TGTGCCAGCAGTTCGGGACAGCGTAACTATGGCTACACCTTC.